The table lists the clone carrying this T cell receptor beta chain with a count of one. The sample belongs to a study of blood T cell repertoires in COVID-19. Across the study: COVID-19 samples collected from the United States, Italy and Spain covered acute and convalescent phases. From T cells, B-cell-depleted T cells, or PBMCs came the material, which was cDNA or gDNA.

The authors' processing: For nucleated cells, counts were estimated from reference gene primer amplification. Repertoires were generated with immunoSEQ multiplex PCR, while TCRdb's copy carries only in-frame clones and drops some. That table supplies the V and J calls and clone size; D and trimming were determined from the DNA. This sample has 250,000 to 350,000 clones, with 83% found just once. The receptor was isolated from a woman aged 45-60 years with acute or convalescent COVID-19. Sequenced sample: peripheral blood.

In DNA, the CDR3 is TGTGCCAGCTCACCAATCACTGGGCTACATCAGCCCCAGCATTTT. Translating it yields CASSPITGLHQPQHF. The rearrangement links TRBV18 to TRBJ1-5; D uncertain. Trimming took off 2 bases at V and 5 bases at J, with 13 bases between the two ends. CDR3 size: 15 residues. Germline lookup yields CDR1 KGHSH and CDR2 LQKENI.